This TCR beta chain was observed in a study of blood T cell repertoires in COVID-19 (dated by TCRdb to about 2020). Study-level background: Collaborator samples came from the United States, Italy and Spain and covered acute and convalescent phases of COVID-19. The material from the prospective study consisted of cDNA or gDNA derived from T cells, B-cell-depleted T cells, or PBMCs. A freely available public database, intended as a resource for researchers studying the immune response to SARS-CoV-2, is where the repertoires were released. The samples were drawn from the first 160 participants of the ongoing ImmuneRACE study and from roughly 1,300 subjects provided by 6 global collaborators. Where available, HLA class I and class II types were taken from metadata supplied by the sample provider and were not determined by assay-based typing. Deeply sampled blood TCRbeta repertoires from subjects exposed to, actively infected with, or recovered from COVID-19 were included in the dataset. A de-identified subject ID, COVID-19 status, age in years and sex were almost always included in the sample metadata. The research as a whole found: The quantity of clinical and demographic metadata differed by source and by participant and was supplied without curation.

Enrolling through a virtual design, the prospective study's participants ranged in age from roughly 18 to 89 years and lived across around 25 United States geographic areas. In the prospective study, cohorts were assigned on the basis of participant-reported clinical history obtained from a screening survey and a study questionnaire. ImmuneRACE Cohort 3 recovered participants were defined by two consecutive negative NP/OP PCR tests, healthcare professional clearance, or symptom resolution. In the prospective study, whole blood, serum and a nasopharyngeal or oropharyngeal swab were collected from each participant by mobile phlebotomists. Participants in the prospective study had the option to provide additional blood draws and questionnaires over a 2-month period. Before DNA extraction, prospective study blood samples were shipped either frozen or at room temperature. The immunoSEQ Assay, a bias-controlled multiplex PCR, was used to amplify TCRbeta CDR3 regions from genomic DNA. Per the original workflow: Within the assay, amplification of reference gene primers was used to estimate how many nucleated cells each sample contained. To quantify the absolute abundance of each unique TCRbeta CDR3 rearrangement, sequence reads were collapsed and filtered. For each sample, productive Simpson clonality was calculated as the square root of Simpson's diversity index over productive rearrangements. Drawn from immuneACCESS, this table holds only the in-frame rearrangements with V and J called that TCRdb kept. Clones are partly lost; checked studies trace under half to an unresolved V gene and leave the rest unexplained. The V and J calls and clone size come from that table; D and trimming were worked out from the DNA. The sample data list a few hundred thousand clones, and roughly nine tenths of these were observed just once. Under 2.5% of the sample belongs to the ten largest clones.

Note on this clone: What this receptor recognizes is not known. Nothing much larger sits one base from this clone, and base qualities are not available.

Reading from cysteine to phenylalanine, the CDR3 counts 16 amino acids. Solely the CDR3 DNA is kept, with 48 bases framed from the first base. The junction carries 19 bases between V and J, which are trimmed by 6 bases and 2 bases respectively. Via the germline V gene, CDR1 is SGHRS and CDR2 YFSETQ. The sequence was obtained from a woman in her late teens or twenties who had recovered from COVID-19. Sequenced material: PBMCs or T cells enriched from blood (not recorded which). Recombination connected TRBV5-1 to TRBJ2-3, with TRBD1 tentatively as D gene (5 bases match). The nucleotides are TGCGCCAGCAAAAAGGTCGGCAGGGTCAACACAGATACGCAGTATTTT. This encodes CASKKVGRVNTDTQYF.